A single sample gave rise to the 15 T cell receptor beta chains below, sequenced in a study of brain metastases from non-small cell lung cancer. Some clones are missing from TCRdb's copy, which holds only in-frame ones; the method was immunoSEQ multiplex PCR. Of approximately 2,500 clones listed, approximately 84% are singletons. Source material: tissue from a brain metastasis. The receptors come from a donor at least 40 years old with non-small cell lung cancer.

This sequence joins TRBV5-6 and TRBJ2-7; D is undetermined. The CDR3 totals 12 residues. V was clipped by 0 bases and J by 3 bases, with 4 bases between them. The germline CDR1 and CDR2 sequences are SGHDT and YYEEEE. The CDR3 spells CASSLAVYEQYF. CDR3 DNA: TGTGCCAGCAGCTTGGCCGTCTACGAGCAGTACTTC.

This clone came up a few times. The rearrangement links TRBV3-1 (or the pseudogene TRBV3-2) to TRBJ1-4; D may be TRBD1 (5 bases). V was trimmed by 1 base and J by 4 bases, leaving 10 bases between them. The CDR3 loop spans 15 amino acids. In germline, CDR1 is LGHDT, CDR2 YNNKEL (reference sequence). CDR3 amino acids: CASSQVTGHNEKLFF. CDR3 DNA sequence: TGTGCCAGCAGCCAAGTCACTGGACATAATGAAAAACTGTTTTTT.

The chain employs TRBV19 and TRBJ2-2, with D possibly being TRBD1 or TRBD2 (5 bases each). Germline CDR1 is LNHDA and CDR2 is SQIVND (reference sequence). This CDR3 spans 15 amino acids. V gave up 4 bases and J gave up 6 bases, with 15 bases separating them. The CDR3 reads CASSRPPGRAGELFF. The CDR3 region has the DNA TGTGCCAGTAGTAGGCCCCCGGGGCGCGCCGGGGAGCTGTTTTTT.

The chain joins TRBV28 to TRBJ2-3; D is possibly TRBD2 (7 bases). Trimming stripped 7 bases from V and 1 base from J, with 15 bases between. Germline CDR1 and CDR2: MDHEN and SYDVKM. This CDR3 comprises 15 residues. This chain's CDR3 is CASTWGGRGTDTQYF. The CDR3, as DNA: TGTGCCAGCACGTGGGGGGGCCGGGGCACAGATACGCAGTATTTT.

This clone is classed as large (0.1 to 1%). V usage is TRBV27 and J usage is TRBJ2-3; D ambiguous. The ends were cut back, 1 base at V and 4 bases at J, with 12 bases in the middle. The germline gives CDR1 MNHEY, CDR2 SMNVEV (reference sequence). The CDR3 loop spans 15 amino acids. The CDR3 DNA is TGTGCCAGCAGTTTATACGTGGGTAGAGCAGATACGCAGTATTTT. Protein product: CASSLYVGRADTQYF.

The rearrangement joins TRBV4-1 to TRBJ1-2, with a possible D match to TRBD1 (5 bases). The V gene's germline CDR1 is MGHRA and CDR2 YSYEKL. The CDR3 runs 15 residues. With 2 bases removed from V and 8 bases from J, the gap between germline ends came to 18 bases. The CDR3: CASSQPGPETKGYTF. As DNA, the CDR3 is TGCGCCAGCAGCCAACCGGGACCTGAAACTAAGGGCTACACCTTC.

The rearrangement joins TRBV24-1 to TRBJ2-1; 7 bases agree with TRBD2. V trimming: 2 bases; J trimming: 4 bases; junction bases outside the gene matches: 7. Germline V gene sequence: CDR1 KGHDR, CDR2 SFDVKD. This CDR3 is 16 amino acids long. The CDR3 is CATSDWSGTYYNEQFF. The DNA of the CDR3 is TGTGCCACCAGTGATTGGAGCGGGACCTATTACAATGAGCAGTTCTTC.

The gene calls are TRBV27 and TRBJ2-7; D uncertain. The CDR3 covers 12 residues. Trimming removed 9 bases at V and 3 bases at J, with 12 bases between. Germline V gene lookup returns CDR1 MNHEY and CDR2 SMNVEV (reference sequence). Written as DNA, the CDR3 is TGTGCCAGTTGCGACTCCAGCTACGAGCAGTACTTC. The encoded protein is CASCDSSYEQYF.

This clone was detected a few times. CDR3 loop: CASSLYQTGELFF. The CDR3 DNA follows: TGTGCCAGCAGTTTATATCAAACCGGGGAGCTGTTTTTT. The V gene is TRBV28, the J gene TRBJ2-2, with unresolved D. Between the trimmed V and J ends, which lost 1 base and 5 bases, there was a span of 5 bases. Germline-derived CDR1 and CDR2 are MDHEN and SYDVKM. CDR3 length equals 13 residues.

In this sample, this clone is large (0.1 to 1%). This rearrangement joins TRBV18 to TRBJ2-2; D unresolved. Germline-derived CDR1 and CDR2 are KGHSH and LQKENI. V lost 8 bases and J 8 bases, leaving 15 bases between the germline ends. The CDR3 runs 13 residues. DNA for the CDR3: TGTGCCAGCGGCCCTTGGTCGGTGGGGGAGCTGTTTTTT. It yields the protein CASGPWSVGELFF.

This clone was detected only a few times. This rearrangement joins TRBV30 to TRBJ2-1, with 7 positions matching TRBD1. Germline loops: CDR1 GTSNPN, CDR2 SVGIG (reference sequence). The junction had 2 bases not matched to a gene; V was cut back by 4 bases and J by 5 bases. There are 12 residues in the CDR3. The CDR3 coding sequence is TGTGCCTGGACAGGGGGTAACAATGAGCAGTTCTTC. Residues: CAWTGGNNEQFF.

J is TRBJ1-4 and V is TRBV2; no definite D call. The germline V and J ends were trimmed by 5 bases and 0 bases, with 16 bases remaining between them. Germline CDR1 is SNHLY and CDR2 is FYNNEI. The CDR3 is made up of 17 amino acids. CDR3 DNA sequence: TGTGCCAGCAGTTGGCAAGGTCCTCTCGCAACTAATGAAAAACTGTTTTTT. This sequence encodes CASSWQGPLATNEKLFF.

The J gene is TRBJ2-6, the V gene TRBV3-1 (or the pseudogene TRBV3-2); a possible D gene is TRBD2 (5 bases). The CDR3 length is 18 residues. V gave up 4 bases and J gave up 3 bases, with 19 bases separating them. The germline V gene has CDR1 LGHDT and CDR2 YNNKEL (reference sequence). The CDR3 region is CASSRSRLGAFGANVLTF. CDR3 DNA sequence: TGTGCCAGCAGCCGGAGCCGACTGGGAGCCTTTGGGGCCAACGTCCTGACTTTC.

This CDR3 reads CASSYSDGAPYEQYF. The CDR3 region has the DNA TGTGCCAGCAGTTACTCGGACGGGGCCCCCTACGAGCAGTACTTC. V gene TRBV6-2 or TRBV6-3 combines with J gene TRBJ2-7; D is tentatively TRBD1 or TRBD2 (5 bases each). The CDR3 runs to 15 residues. Germline V lookup: CDR1 MNHEY, CDR2 SVGEGT. V lost 0 bases and J lost 2, with 11 bases in between.

Details on this clone: One end of the junction fails to match germline, which may point to a read error. The sample contains more than one DNA sequence encoding this CDR3. The chain links TRBV9 to TRBJ2-1; 10 bases align to TRBD1. The germline V gene encodes CDR1 SGDLS and CDR2 YYNGEE. This CDR3 has 15 residues. CDR3 region: CASSLGTGEGDEQFF. In DNA form, the CDR3 reads TGTGCCAGCAGCCTAGGGACAGGGGAAGGCGATGAACAGTTCTTC.